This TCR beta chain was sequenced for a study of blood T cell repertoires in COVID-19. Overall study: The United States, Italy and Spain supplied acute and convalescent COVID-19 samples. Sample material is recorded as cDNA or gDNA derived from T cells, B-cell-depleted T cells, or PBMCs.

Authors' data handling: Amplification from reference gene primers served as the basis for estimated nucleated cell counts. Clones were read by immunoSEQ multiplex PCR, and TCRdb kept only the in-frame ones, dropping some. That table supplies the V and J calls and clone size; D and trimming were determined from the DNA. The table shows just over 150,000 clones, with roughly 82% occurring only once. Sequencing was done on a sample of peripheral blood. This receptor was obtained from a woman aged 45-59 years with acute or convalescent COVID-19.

The CDR3 sequence: CASSLGPQGSTTMYEQYF. CDR3 nucleotide sequence: TGCGCCAGCAGCTTGGGTCCACAGGGCTCCACAACAATGTACGAGCAGTACTTC. The rearrangement uses TRBV5-1 and TRBJ2-7, with D perhaps TRBD1 (6 bases). This CDR3 contains 18 residues. V was trimmed by 0 bases and J by 4 bases, leaving 23 bases between them. Germline CDR1 reads SGHRS; CDR2 reads YFSETQ.